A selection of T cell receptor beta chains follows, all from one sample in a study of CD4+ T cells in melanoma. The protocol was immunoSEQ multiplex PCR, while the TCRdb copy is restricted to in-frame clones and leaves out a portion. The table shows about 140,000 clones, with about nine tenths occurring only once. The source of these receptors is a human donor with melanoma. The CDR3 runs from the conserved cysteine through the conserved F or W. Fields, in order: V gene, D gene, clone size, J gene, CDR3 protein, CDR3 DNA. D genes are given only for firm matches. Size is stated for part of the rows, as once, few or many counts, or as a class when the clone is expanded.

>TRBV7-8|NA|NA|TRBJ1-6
CASSLAQNSPLHF
TGTGCCAGCAGCTTAGCGCAGAATTCACCCCTCCACTTT
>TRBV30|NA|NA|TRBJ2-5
CAWSVIRGFQETQYF
TGTGCCTGGAGTGTAATTAGGGGATTCCAAGAGACCCAGTACTTC
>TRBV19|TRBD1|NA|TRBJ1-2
CAKGQTSHTF
TGTGCCAAGGGACAGACTTCTCACACCTTC
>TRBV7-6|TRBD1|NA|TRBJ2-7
CASSPRTGSTYEQYF
TGTGCCAGCAGCCCAAGGACAGGAAGCACCTACGAGCAGTACTTC
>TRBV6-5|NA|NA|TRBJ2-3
CASSYPDSGDTDTQYF
TGTGCCAGCAGTTACCCGGACAGCGGGGACACAGATACGCAGTATTTT
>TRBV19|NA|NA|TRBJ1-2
CASTTGGTGNYGYTF
TGTGCCAGTACTACCGGAGGGACCGGCAACTATGGCTACACCTTC
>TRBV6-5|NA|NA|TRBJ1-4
CASSYTRTFEKLFF
TGTGCCAGCAGTTACACTCGGACATTTGAAAAACTGTTTTTT
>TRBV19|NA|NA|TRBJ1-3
CASSLRGNTIYF
TGTGCCAGTAGTCTTCGGGGAAACACCATATATTTT
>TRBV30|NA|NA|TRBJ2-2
CAWTPARVYGELFF
TGTGCCTGGACTCCCGCCAGGGTATACGGGGAGCTGTTTTTT
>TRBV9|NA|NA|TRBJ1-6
CASSGGPGTANSPLHF
TGTGCCAGCAGCGGGGGGCCCGGGACGGCGAATTCACCCCTCCACTTT
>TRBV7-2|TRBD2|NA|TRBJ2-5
CASSRGLAGAETQYF
TGTGCCAGCAGCCGGGGACTAGCGGGGGCTGAGACCCAGTACTTC
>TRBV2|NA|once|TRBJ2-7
CASSRILTYEQYF
TGTGCCAGCAGTCGGATCCTCACCTACGAGCAGTACTTC
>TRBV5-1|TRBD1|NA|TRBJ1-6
CASSTDRGRGSPLHF
TGCGCCAGCAGCACGGACAGGGGTAGGGGGTCACCCCTCCACTTT
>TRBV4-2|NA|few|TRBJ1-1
CASSRDSPNTEAFF
TGTGCCAGCAGCCGGGACTCTCCGAACACTGAAGCTTTCTTT
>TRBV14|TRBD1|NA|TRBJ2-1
CASSRGQGAGNEQFF
TGTGCCAGCAGCCGGGGACAGGGGGCGGGCAATGAGCAGTTCTTC
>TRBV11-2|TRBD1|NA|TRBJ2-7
CASSRDRDYEQYF
TGTGCCAGCAGCCGCGACAGGGACTACGAGCAGTACTTC
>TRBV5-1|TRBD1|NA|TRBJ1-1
CASSLARQGEGTEAFF
TGCGCCAGCAGCTTGGCCAGGCAGGGGGAAGGAACTGAAGCTTTCTTT
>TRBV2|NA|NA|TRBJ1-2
CASSELGGGYTF
TGTGCCAGCAGTGAACTGGGGGGTGGCTACACCTTC
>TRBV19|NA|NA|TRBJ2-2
CASATPEVPGELFF
TGTGCCAGCGCCACACCGGAGGTTCCGGGGGAGCTGTTTTTT
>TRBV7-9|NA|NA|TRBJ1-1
CASSLLYGKEAFF
TGTGCCAGCAGCTTACTTTATGGGAAGGAAGCTTTCTTT
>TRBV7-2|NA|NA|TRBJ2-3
CASSYGGSDTQYF
TGTGCCAGCAGCTACGGGGGTTCTGATACGCAGTATTTT
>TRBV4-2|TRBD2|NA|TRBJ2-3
CASSQDLIGGGATDTQYF
TGTGCCAGCAGCCAAGACTTAATAGGCGGGGGGGCTACAGATACGCAGTATTTT
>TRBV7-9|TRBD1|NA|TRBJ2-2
CASSLSTTGHSTGELFF
TGTGCCAGCAGCTTATCAACGACAGGGCATTCCACCGGGGAGCTGTTTTTT
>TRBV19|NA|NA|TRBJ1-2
CASTRVNYGYTF
TGTGCCAGTACCCGGGTGAACTATGGCTACACCTTC
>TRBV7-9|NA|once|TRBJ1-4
CASQTPGQQEKLFF
TGTGCCAGCCAGACGCCGGGCCAACAGGAAAAACTGTTTTTT
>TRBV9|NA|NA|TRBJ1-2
CASSPSSLRGYGYTF
TGTGCCAGCAGCCCCTCGAGCCTGCGGGGATATGGCTACACCTTC
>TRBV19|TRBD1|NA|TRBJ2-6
CASGTGLSGANVLTF
TGTGCCTCCGGGACAGGTTTATCTGGGGCCAACGTCCTGACTTTC
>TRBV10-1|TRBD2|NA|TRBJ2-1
CASSESALAGPPPYNEQFF
TGCGCCAGCAGTGAGTCTGCCCTAGCGGGGCCTCCCCCCTACAATGAGCAGTTCTTC
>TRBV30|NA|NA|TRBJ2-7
CAWSPRTYEQYF
TGTGCCTGGAGTCCCAGGACCTACGAGCAGTACTTC
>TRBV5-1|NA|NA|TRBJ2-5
CASSLEGSRAETQYF
TGCGCCAGCAGCTTGGAAGGGTCTCGCGCGGAGACCCAGTACTTC
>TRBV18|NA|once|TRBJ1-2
CASSPGGPGYGYTF
TGTGCCAGCTCACCGGGGGGGCCTGGCTATGGCTACACCTTC
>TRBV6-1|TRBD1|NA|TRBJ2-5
CASSEDPGQGRSQYF
TGTGCCAGCAGTGAAGATCCGGGACAGGGACGCTCCCAGTACTTC
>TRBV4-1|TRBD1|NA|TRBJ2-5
CASSRADRGGETQYF
TGCGCCAGCAGCCGGGCGGACAGGGGAGGCGAGACCCAGTACTTC
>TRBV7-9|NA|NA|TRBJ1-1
CASSLVVTQDTEAFF
TGTGCCAGCAGCTTAGTTGTGACTCAGGACACTGAAGCTTTCTTT
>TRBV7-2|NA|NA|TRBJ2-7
CASASSDSHEQYF
TGTGCCAGCGCGTCCTCGGACAGCCACGAGCAGTACTTC
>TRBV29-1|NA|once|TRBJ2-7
CSVGTSYEQYF
TGCAGCGTCGGGACCTCCTACGAGCAGTACTTC
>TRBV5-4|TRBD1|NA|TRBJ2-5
CASSSNRGLETQYF
TGTGCCAGCAGCTCCAACAGGGGGTTGGAGACCCAGTACTTC
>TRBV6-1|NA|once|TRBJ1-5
CASSIPGTVNQPQHF
TGTGCCAGCAGTATCCCCGGGACGGTGAATCAGCCCCAGCATTTT
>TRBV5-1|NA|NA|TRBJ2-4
CASSPSASFGNIQYF
TGCGCCAGCAGCCCCTCTGCGAGCTTTGGAAACATTCAGTACTTC
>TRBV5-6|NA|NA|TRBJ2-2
CASSLGSMTGELFF
TGTGCCAGCAGCTTGGGATCTATGACCGGGGAGCTGTTTTTT
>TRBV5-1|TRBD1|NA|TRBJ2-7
CASSSGTGSPEQYF
TGCGCCAGCAGTTCCGGGACAGGGTCTCCCGAGCAGTACTTC
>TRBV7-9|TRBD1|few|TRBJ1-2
CASSRQGANYGYTF
TGTGCCAGCAGCCGACAGGGAGCTAACTATGGCTACACCTTC
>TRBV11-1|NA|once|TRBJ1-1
CASSPQGNEAFF
TGTGCCAGCAGCCCGCAGGGGAATGAAGCTTTCTTT
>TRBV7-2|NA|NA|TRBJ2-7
CASSLREGYEQYF
TGTGCCAGCAGCTTACGAGAAGGATACGAGCAGTACTTC
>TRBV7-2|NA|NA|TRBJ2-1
CASSLALLTYNEQFF
TGTGCCAGCAGCTTAGCACTACTAACCTACAATGAGCAGTTCTTC
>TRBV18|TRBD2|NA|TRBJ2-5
CASSPRTSGEETQYF
TGTGCCAGCTCACCGCGGACTAGCGGGGAAGAGACCCAGTACTTC
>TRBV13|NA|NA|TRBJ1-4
CASSPEPNNEKLFF
TGTGCCAGCAGTCCAGAGCCAAATAATGAAAAACTGTTTTTT
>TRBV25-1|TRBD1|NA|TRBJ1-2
CASSDLNDRGQVSGGYTF
TGTGCCAGCAGTGACCTAAACGACAGGGGGCAGGTAAGTGGCGGCTACACCTTC
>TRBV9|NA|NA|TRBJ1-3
CASSLGPTAGSGNTIYF
TGTGCCAGCAGCCTAGGCCCGACGGCGGGCTCTGGAAACACCATATATTTT